This T cell receptor (beta chain) was profiled in a study of blood T cells in healthy people across ages. The study's findings and limits: Both naive CD4+ cell counts and diversity were greater in long-lived donors than in aged donors.

J gave up 5 bases and V 0 bases, and 5 bases lay outside the gene matches. The CDR3 has 16 residues. CDR1 is SGHRS and CDR2 is YFSETQ in the germline V gene. Remarks on this clonotype: Its target is unknown.

Through a sample-barcoded 5' primer and a J-beta primer mix, a second PCR was run for 7 to 11 cycles. Individual samples furnished no less than 3 million CDR3-containing paired-end reads apiece. One entry per CDR3 protein, called by TCRdb with MiXCR from the 5' RACE reads. The sample has over 1,300,000 distinct CDR3 sequences, roughly 60% seen once. Donor samples were obtained from healthy Caucasian individuals from Russia, aged about 6 to 95. The chain joins TRBV5-1 to TRBJ2-3, with 11 bases fitting TRBD2. Sequenced sample: blood. The source is a man younger than 35 in good health. The CDR3 spells CASSLVLAGGQDTQYF. CDR3 DNA: TGCGCCAGCAGCTTGGTGCTAGCGGGGGGACAAGATACGCAGTATTTT.